The 8 T cell receptor beta chains reported below all come from one sample, sequenced in a study of PD-L1 blockade in urothelial cancer. Sequenced by immunoSEQ multiplex PCR; TCRdb stores in-frame clones only, minus some. The table includes about 47,000 clones, approximately 80% detected once. As for time point: pretreatment peripheral blood. Specimen: PBMCs, collected around atezolizumab (anti-PD-L1) treatment. The receptors were sampled from a man in his sixties with urothelial cancer.

This chain links TRBV11-1 with TRBJ2-3, with 11 nucleotides matching TRBD2. The CDR3 contains 15 residues. Unmatched junction bases numbered 7, after V lost 0 bases and J lost 11 bases. Per the germline V gene, CDR1 is SGHAT and CDR2 is FQDESV (reference sequence). The CDR3 here is CASSLASGGASMQYF. CDR3 coding DNA: TGTGCCAGCAGCTTAGCTAGCGGGGGGGCCAGTATGCAGTATTTT.

The genes are TRBV28 and TRBJ2-7; 12 nucleotides match TRBD2. With 6 bases clipped from V and 3 bases from J, the junction kept 15 bases outside the gene matches. From germline, CDR1 is MDHEN and CDR2 SYDVKM. This CDR3 has 18 amino acids. The CDR3: CASRTSPGLAGQFYEQYF. The CDR3 nucleotides are TGTGCCAGCAGGACCTCGCCGGGACTAGCGGGTCAATTCTACGAGCAGTACTTC.

The chain combines TRBV11-2 with TRBJ1-5, with 11 nucleotides matching TRBD1. The CDR3 consists of 16 residues. With V trimmed by 3 bases and J by 6 bases, 7 bases remained unmatched. Germline lookup yields CDR1 SGHAT and CDR2 FQNNGV. The CDR3 sequence: CASSLGDRGTGQPQHF. The CDR3 nucleotides are TGTGCCAGCAGCTTGGGGGACAGGGGGACGGGTCAGCCCCAGCATTTT.

The chain combines TRBV29-1 with TRBJ2-3; TRBD2 might be the D (6 bases). The CDR3 runs 15 residues. CDR1 SQVTM and CDR2 ANQGSEA come from the germline V gene. V lost 2 bases and J lost 0, with 12 bases in between. The chain's CDR3 is CSVELGGLSTDTQYF. The CDR3, as DNA: TGCAGCGTTGAACTGGGAGGCCTTAGCACAGATACGCAGTATTTT.

This clone came up once. V gene TRBV15 combines with J gene TRBJ2-7, with TRBD2 matching over 12 bases. The ends lost 3 bases at V and 7 bases at J; junction bases unmatched: 10. CDR3 length: 16 residues. Germline V CDR1 and CDR2: LNHNV, YYDKDF (reference sequence). For the CDR3, the DNA is TGTGCCACCAGCAGGGGGACTAGCGGGCCTAAGGGGGAGCAGTACTTC. It yields the protein CATSRGTSGPKGEQYF.

The sample holds one count of this clone. The gene calls are TRBV6-5 and TRBJ2-5; 7 nucleotides agree with TRBD2. The CDR3 covers 13 residues. CDR1 and CDR2 (germline): MNHEY, SVGAGI. The J segment lost 5 bases and the V segment lost 4 bases, leaving 4 bases of the junction unmatched. CDR3: CASSFGGGETQYF. DNA for the CDR3: TGTGCCAGCAGTTTCGGGGGAGGGGAGACCCAGTACTTC.

V gene TRBV29-1 combines with J gene TRBJ1-1; unclear D gene. CDR1 and CDR2 (germline): SQVTM, ANQGSEA. V was cut by 5 bases and J by 1 base, with 8 bases left in between. The CDR3 is 12 amino acids. The CDR3 DNA is TGCAGCGTTAGCCGAGGGAACACTGAAGCTTTCTTT. Translation: CSVSRGNTEAFF. Full variable domain (missing parts from reference TRBV29-1 and TRBJ1-1): SAVISQKPSRDICQRGTSLTIQCQVDSQVTMMFWYRQQPGQSLTLIATANQGSEATYESGFVIDKFPISRPNLTFSTLTVSNMSPEDSSIYLCSVSRGNTEAFFGQGTRLTVV.

J is TRBJ2-1 and V is TRBV5-1, with 12 bases identical to TRBD2. Germline V gene lookup returns CDR1 SGHRS and CDR2 YFSETQ. V shed 7 bases and J 3 bases; nucleotides not matched to a gene: 2. The CDR3 totals 14 residues. CDR3 sequence reads: CASGLAGHYNEQFF. The CDR3, as DNA: TGCGCCAGCGGACTAGCGGGGCACTACAATGAGCAGTTCTTC.